The sequence of this TCR beta chain was determined in a study of blood T cell repertoires in COVID-19. Study in general: Sites in the United States, Italy and Spain provided acute and convalescent COVID-19 samples.

Using immunoSEQ multiplex PCR, the repertoire was profiled, and TCRdb retains in-frame clones only, with some absent. This sample has about 320,000 clones; roughly nine tenths occur once, and the top ten carry 5.2%. Participant age was roughly 18 to 95 years, and participants resided in fewer than 30 US areas. Donors of Cohort 3 who recovered were those that had two negative PCRs, clearance, or symptom resolution. CDR1 and CDR2 (germline): LNHDA, SQIVND (reference sequence). The CDR3 extends over 14 amino acids. The junction had 4 bases not matched to a gene; V was cut back by 5 bases and J by 3 bases.

This sequence joins TRBV19 and TRBJ2-3, with 8 bases matching TRBD1. Sequenced input: PBMCs or T cells enriched from blood (not recorded which). The source of this sequence is a man between 60 and 75 years old who had recovered from COVID-19. CDR3 in DNA: TGTGCCAGTAGTGACAGGGGAGGAACAGATACGCAGTATTTT. Translating gives CASSDRGGTDTQYF.